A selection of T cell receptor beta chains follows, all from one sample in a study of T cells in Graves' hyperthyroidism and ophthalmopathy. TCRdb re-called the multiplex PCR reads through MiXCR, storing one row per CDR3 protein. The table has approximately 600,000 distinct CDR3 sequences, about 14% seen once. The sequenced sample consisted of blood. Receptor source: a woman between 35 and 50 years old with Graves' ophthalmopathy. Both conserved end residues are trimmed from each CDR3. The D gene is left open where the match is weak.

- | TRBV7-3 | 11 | ASSENGWGEQY
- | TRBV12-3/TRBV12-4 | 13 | ASRGHQAGANVLT
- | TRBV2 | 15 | ASTLNRVSGLTRGYT
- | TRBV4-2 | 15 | ASSQDRRIGLSYEQY
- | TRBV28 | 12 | ASSSARGGETQY
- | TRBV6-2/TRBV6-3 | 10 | ASELTPGELF
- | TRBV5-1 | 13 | ASSLNEGANYGYT
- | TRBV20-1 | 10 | SADQGLDGYT
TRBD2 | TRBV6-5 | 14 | ASSSYGTSGSETQY
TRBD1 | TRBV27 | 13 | ASRYTGGRTYEQY
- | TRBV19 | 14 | ASSIDRRGFSYEQY
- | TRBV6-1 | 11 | ASTPSMGQPQH
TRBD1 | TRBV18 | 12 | ASSPGQGTTEAF
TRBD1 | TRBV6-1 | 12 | ASKTGALNTEAF
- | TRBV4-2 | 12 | ASSQERIRYEQY
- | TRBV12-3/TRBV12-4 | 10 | ASNLGGTEAF
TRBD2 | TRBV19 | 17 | ASSILRLAGGLGANVLT
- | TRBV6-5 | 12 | ASSYGRAPYEQY
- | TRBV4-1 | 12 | ASSQAILNGEAF
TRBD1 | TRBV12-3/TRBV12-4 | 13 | ASSARDRGGRELF
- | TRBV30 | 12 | AWRRSGSTDTQY
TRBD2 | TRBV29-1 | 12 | SANSGSLTYEQY
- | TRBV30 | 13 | AWSAGRGVRETQY
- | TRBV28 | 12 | ASSRLSLSYEQY
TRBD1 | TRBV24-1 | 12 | ATSAGDRTYGYT
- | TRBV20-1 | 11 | SAVQGWKETQY
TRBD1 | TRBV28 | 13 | ASSSGQGAGQPQH
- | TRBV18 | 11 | ASSPPLGQPQH
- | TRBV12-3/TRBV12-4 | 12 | ASSLEAINTEAF
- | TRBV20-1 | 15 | SARDPGHRGVSYEQY